This T cell receptor (beta chain) was captured by sequencing in a study of blood T cell repertoires in COVID-19. At the level of the study: Italy, Spain and the United States were the sources of the convalescent and acute COVID-19 samples. Nucleic acid was either cDNA or gDNA, and it came from T cells, B-cell-depleted T cells, or PBMCs.

As processed by the authors: Nucleated cell counts were estimated from reference gene primer amplification. This table comes from immunoSEQ multiplex PCR, and its TCRdb copy is limited to in-frame clones, with some not included. The DNA was the basis for D and trimming; V, J and clone size are from that table. The sample lists tens of thousands of clones, over 80% occurring once. Germline assignment: CDR1 SGDLS and CDR2 YYNGEE. CDR3 length equals 16 residues. V was clipped by 3 bases and J by 5 bases; unmatched bases: 8. Sequencing was done on a sample of peripheral blood. The clonotype comes from a woman between 45 and 65 years old with acute or convalescent COVID-19. This rearrangement joins TRBV9 to TRBJ2-2; 9 positions match TRBD2. CDR3 DNA: TGTGCCAGCAGCGGTAGCGGGGGTCTCGGGACCGGGGAGCTGTTTTTT. Protein: CASSGSGGLGTGELFF.